This T cell receptor beta chain was profiled in a study of blood T cell repertoires in COVID-19. Study-wide background: Acute-phase and convalescent COVID-19 samples originated in the United States, Italy and Spain. From T cells, B-cell-depleted T cells, or PBMCs came the material, which was cDNA or gDNA.

The germline V gene has CDR1 GTSNPN and CDR2 SVGIG (reference sequence). The V and J ends lost 1 base and 5 bases respectively, with 7 bases between them. The CDR3 has 12 residues. Methods used by the authors: Nucleated cell counts were estimated from reference gene primer amplification. Method: immunoSEQ multiplex PCR; TCRdb's copy keeps in-frame clones and lacks some. The V and J calls and clone size come from that table; D and trimming were worked out from the DNA. The sample lists 50,000 to 55,000 clones; under 90% were seen once. The clonotype originates from a man at least 80 years old with COVID-19, enrolled during active disease. What was sequenced was peripheral blood. The chain couples TRBV30 to TRBJ2-3; D unclear. CDR3 in amino acids: CAWSGYGDTQYF. The CDR3 DNA reads TGTGCCTGGAGTGGGTACGGAGATACGCAGTATTTT.